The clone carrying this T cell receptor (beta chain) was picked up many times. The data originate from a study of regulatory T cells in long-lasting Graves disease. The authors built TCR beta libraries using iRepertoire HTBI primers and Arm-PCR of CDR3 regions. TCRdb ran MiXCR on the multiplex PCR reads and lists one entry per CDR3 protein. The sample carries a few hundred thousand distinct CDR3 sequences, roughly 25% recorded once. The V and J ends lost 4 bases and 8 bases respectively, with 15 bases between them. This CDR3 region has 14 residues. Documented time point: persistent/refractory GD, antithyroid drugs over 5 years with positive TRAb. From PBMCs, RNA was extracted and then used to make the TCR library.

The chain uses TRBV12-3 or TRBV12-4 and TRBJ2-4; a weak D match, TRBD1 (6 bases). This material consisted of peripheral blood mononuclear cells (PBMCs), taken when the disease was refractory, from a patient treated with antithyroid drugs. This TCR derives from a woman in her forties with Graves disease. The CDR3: CASSSGREGDIQYF. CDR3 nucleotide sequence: TGTGCCAGCAGTTCGGGGAGAGAGGGGGACATTCAGTACTTC.